This section outlines one T cell receptor beta chain sequence together with its context. Its antigen remains unidentified. V gave up 9 bases and J gave up 9 bases, with 12 bases separating them. CDR3 size: 11 residues. Germline-derived CDR1 and CDR2 are SNHLY and FYNNEI. This specimen belongs to a study of glioma-infiltrating T cells after dendritic cell vaccination. For the study at large: Treatment, given 2003 to 2012, was autologous tumor lysate-pulsed dendritic cell vaccination. Study findings and constraints: Few patients contributed both blood and tumor specimens.

TCRdb's table, derived via immunoSEQ multiplex PCR, lists solely in-frame clones and lacks some. The data hold about 73,000 clones, with almost 85% observed a single time. The receptor was isolated from a human donor with glioblastoma. This specimen was blood, taken before dendritic cell vaccination. The chain carries TRBV2 and TRBJ2-1; D uncertain. In DNA form, the CDR3 reads TGTGCCAGTACTATAAATCGTGAGCAGTTCTTC. Translating it yields CASTINREQFF.